The present TCR beta chain was sequenced within a study of T cells in Graves' hyperthyroidism and ophthalmopathy. Researchers took RNA transcripts and amplified the TCR beta CDR3 regions from them. The TCR CDR3 first-round RT-PCR relied on the HTBI primer set. TCRdb used MiXCR to reprocess the multiplex PCR reads, holding one entry per CDR3 protein. The sample has about 480,000 distinct CDR3 sequences, 14% seen once; the top ten hold less than 20%. The sequence came from a woman aged 18-29 years with Graves' hyperthyroidism. Sequenced sample: blood.

Written as DNA, the CDR3 is TGTGCCAGCAGTTTAGTGTGGGAGCAGTACTTC. Amino acids: CASSLVWEQYF. The rearrangement links TRBV12-3 or TRBV12-4 to TRBJ2-7; no firm D call. V lost 1 base, J lost 7 bases, and 5 bases lay in between. The CDR3 length is 11 residues.